This TCR beta chain was identified in a study of blood T cells in healthy people across ages. Findings of the study overall: Estimates based on one million T cells were treated as lower bounds. Higher diversity and more naive CD4+ cells were features of long-lived donors, compared to aged donors.

Alongside a J-beta primer mix, a sample-barcoded 5' primer served in a second PCR lasting roughly 7 to 11 cycles. Researchers report that each sample yielded at least 2.5 million CDR3-containing paired-end reads. TCRdb re-analysed the 5' RACE reads in MiXCR, keeping a single row per CDR3 protein. This sample has around 1,500,000 distinct CDR3 sequences, with approximately 28% found just once. Every sample had a minimum of 6 million PBMCs isolated. This clonotype showed up many times. The antigen is undetermined. The source material was blood. The clonotype originates from a woman in her thirties in good health.

The CDR3 spells CSVGGPGNEKLFF. Here the CDR3 DNA reads TGCAGCGTTGGAGGACCGGGTAATGAAAAACTGTTTTTT. This rearrangement joins TRBV29-1 to TRBJ1-4; D is uncertain. The CDR3 covers 13 residues. Germline lookup yields CDR1 SQVTM and CDR2 ANQGSEA. V gave up 4 bases and J gave up 4 bases, with 10 bases separating them.